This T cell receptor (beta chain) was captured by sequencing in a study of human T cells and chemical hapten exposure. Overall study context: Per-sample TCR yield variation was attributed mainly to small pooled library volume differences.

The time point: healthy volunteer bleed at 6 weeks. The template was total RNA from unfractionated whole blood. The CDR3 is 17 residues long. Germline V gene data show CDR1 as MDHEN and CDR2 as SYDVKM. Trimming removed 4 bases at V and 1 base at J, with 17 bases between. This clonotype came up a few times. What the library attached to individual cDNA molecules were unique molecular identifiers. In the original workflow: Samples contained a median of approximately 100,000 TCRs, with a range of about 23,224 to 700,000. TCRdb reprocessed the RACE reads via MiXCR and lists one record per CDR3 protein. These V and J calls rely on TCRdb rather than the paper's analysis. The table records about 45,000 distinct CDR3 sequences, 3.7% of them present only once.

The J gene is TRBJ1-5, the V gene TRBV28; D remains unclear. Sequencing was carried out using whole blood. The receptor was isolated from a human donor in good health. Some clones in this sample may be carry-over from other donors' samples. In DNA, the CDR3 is TGTGCCAGCAGTTCCTCCCGACGGGCGGGGAGCAATCAGCCCCAGCATTTT. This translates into CASSSSRRAGSNQPQHF.